The 8 T cell receptor beta chains given below trace back to one sample, sequenced in a study of T cell responses to AZD1222 COVID-19 vaccine. Method: immunoSEQ multiplex PCR; TCRdb's copy keeps in-frame clones and lacks some. The repertoire holds roughly 200,000 clones, with 85% to 95% as singletons. The sample consisted of peripheral blood, taken 28 days after the second dose of the MenACWY control vaccine. The receptors were sampled from an adult who received the MenACWY meningococcal vaccine as a control.

This clone was seen a few times. The chain is built from TRBV19 and TRBJ2-2; TRBD2 matches at 10 bases. The CDR3 is made up of 16 amino acids. Germline CDR1 reads LNHDA; CDR2 reads SQIVND (reference sequence). After removal of 7 bases from V and 4 bases from J, the junction contained 9 bases not matched to a gene. The CDR3 DNA reads TGTGCCAGTAATCGAGCGGGAGGGCCGGGCACCGGGGAGCTGTTTTTT. Translating it yields CASNRAGGPGTGELFF.

The V gene is TRBV30, the J gene TRBJ1-3; D unclear. V shed 7 bases and J shed 1 base, with 14 bases lying between them. CDR3 length: 14 amino acids. The V gene's germline CDR1 is GTSNPN and CDR2 SVGIG (reference sequence). The CDR3 nucleotides read TGTGCCTATGGGTTGGGTCCTTCTGGAAACACCATATATTTT. Translated, it gives CAYGLGPSGNTIYF.

The rearrangement links TRBV28 to TRBJ2-3; tentatively, D is TRBD1 (6 bases). The CDR3 is 16 amino acids. Germline V CDR1 and CDR2: MDHEN, SYDVKM. V lost 6 bases, J lost 1 base, and 17 bases lay in between. CDR3 sequence: CASSPGDPSGTDTQYF. The CDR3 DNA reads TGTGCCAGCAGCCCAGGGGACCCAAGCGGCACAGATACGCAGTATTTT.

The chain uses TRBV4-2 and TRBJ2-1; 9 bases agree with TRBD2. V trimming: 6 bases; J trimming: 6 bases; junction bases outside the gene matches: 9. The CDR3 loop spans 15 amino acids. Germline V gene lookup returns CDR1 LGHNA and CDR2 YNFKEQ. The CDR3 loop reads CASRQGLAGGNEQFF. Here the CDR3 DNA reads TGTGCCAGCAGGCAGGGACTAGCAGGAGGCAATGAGCAGTTCTTC.

The chain has TRBV28 and TRBJ1-5; no reliable D call. The germline V gene has CDR1 MDHEN and CDR2 SYDVKM. The length of the CDR3 is 13 residues. Trimming removed 6 bases at V and 7 bases at J, with 13 bases between. The CDR3 sequence is CASRPSGRQPQHF. CDR3 DNA: TGTGCCAGCAGGCCCTCGGGCAGACAGCCCCAGCATTTT.

V usage is TRBV3-1 (or the pseudogene TRBV3-2) and J usage is TRBJ1-4; D is undetermined. Trimming shortened V by 4 bases and J by 7 bases, and 7 bases separated the two germline ends. The CDR3 covers 12 residues. Looked up from germline, CDR1 is LGHDT and CDR2 is YNNKEL (reference sequence). CDR3 in DNA: TGTGCCAGCAGCCCCTGGGGTGAAAAACTGTTTTTT. Encoded protein: CASSPWGEKLFF.

This clone is a singleton in its sample. The chain links TRBV19 to TRBJ2-5; no firm D call. Germline CDR1 is LNHDA and CDR2 is SQIVND (reference sequence). Trimming removed 5 bases at V and 5 bases at J, with 6 bases between. The CDR3 is made up of 11 amino acids. Written as DNA, the CDR3 is TGTGCCAGTAGTTCCGGGGAGACCCAGTACTTC. Its protein product is CASSSGETQYF.

This chain uses TRBV6-1 with TRBJ1-3; D gene uncertain. CDR1 and CDR2 from the germline V gene are MNHNS and SASEGT. V was cut by 3 bases and J by 9 bases, with 15 bases left in between. There are 14 residues in the CDR3. CDR3: CASSEAFRRGTIYF. DNA of the CDR3: TGTGCCAGCAGTGAGGCGTTCCGGCGCGGCACCATATATTTT.